Here is one TCR beta chain with its context. This clonotype was detected only a few times. Which antigen it targets is not known. No base quality values were provided; no much bigger clone lies one nucleotide off. The sample is drawn from a study of T cells after yellow fever vaccination (dated by TCRdb to the late 2010s). About the full investigation: The SMART-Seq v4 Ultra Low Input RNA kit was used to prepare libraries from fractions with low cell numbers. To track T-cell clones before and after primary and booster YFV17D yellow fever vaccination, bulk TCR alpha and beta repertoires were sequenced longitudinally. The cohort comprised two healthy male donors, one aged 18 to 30 and one aged 30 to 40 years. Bulk PBMC replicates and cell subsets were isolated from blood drawn at multiple timepoints before and after both primary and secondary immunization. Results and caveats for the whole study, not just this receptor: Compared with the primary T-cell response, the secondary T-cell response was faster but weaker, reaching its peak on day 5 rather than on day 15. FACS-sorted repertoires could contain abundant contaminating clonotypes from the bulk population, so computational filtering was required. Most clones expanded after primary vaccination (almost 98% of CD4 and around 88% of CD8) were re-detected after the booster, suggesting that broad memory maintenance occurred. Because the study included only a couple of donors, the extent to which the findings can be generalized is limited. A small share of clonotypes was detected in both CD4 and CD8 compartments, with the overlap likely arising from convergent recombination.

The cysteine opens and the phenylalanine closes a CDR3 of 17 amino acids. Just the 51-base CDR3 DNA is kept, in frame starting at base 1. V loses 3 bases of germline sequence and J loses 5 bases, and the interval between the two ends is 20 bases. Looking up the germline V gene yields CDR1 SGHRS and CDR2 YFSETQ. The label giving this sample's treatment or condition can be read as: live attenuated yellow fever vaccine strain. Two biological replicates of bulk PBMCs were collected at each blood-draw timepoint. PBMCs were isolated from peripheral blood using a standard Ficoll-Paque protocol. TriZol was used to extract RNA from bulk PBMCs, CD4 and CD8 fractions, and dextramer-positive and dextramer-negative fractions. TCR cDNA was made using 5'RACE template switching, a step that added a universal primer site and unique molecular identifiers. Priming for cDNA synthesis came from both the TCR alpha and TCR beta constant segments. Libraries were amplified in two PCR steps, with sample barcodes and sequencing adapters added in the second step. Libraries were sequenced on Illumina HiSeq 2500 (2x100 bp) or NovaSeq (2x150 bp). On the authors' methods: Reads were demultiplexed and collapsed into UMI consensus sequences with MIGEC, and V(D)J alignment was performed with MiXCR. Vaccine-responding clonotypes were defined with edgeR using replicate PBMC samples, requiring FDR below 0.01 and a log2 fold change above 5 up to day 15. Each bulk clonotype received a CD4 or CD8 identity based on whether the sequenced CD4 or CD8 repertoire contained that clonotype at higher abundance. TCRdb trimmed public reads at Q25 via fastp, called clones via MiXCR and kept in-frame beta chains. Merged by CDR3 protein, the rows form single entries marked with the most common genes and DNA. TCRdb, not the original authors, processed these V and J calls. The sample table contains approximately 300,000 distinct CDR3 sequences; only one count was recorded for around 6.8% of them. 15% to 20% of the sample is in the top ten clones.

The sequencing here drew on PBMCs, taken more than 35 days after the first yellow fever vaccination. The sequence came from a man between 18 and 35 years old who received the YFV17D yellow fever vaccine. The receptor chain draws on TRBV5-1 and TRBJ2-2; the D element might be TRBD1 or TRBD2, as each aligns at 6 bases. The bases are TGCGCCAGCAGCTCCGACCCCCGGGGGCGAGAGACCGGGGAGCTGTTTTTT. Its amino acids are CASSSDPRGRETGELFF.